Presented here are 14 T cell receptor beta chains from one specimen sequenced in a study of shared clonotypes between healthy human individuals. The repertoire was sequenced with immunoSEQ multiplex PCR; TCRdb's copy has only in-frame clones and lacks some. The sample holds around 700,000 clones, roughly 70% seen once. The sequenced sample consisted of memory CD4+ T cells sorted from blood. Subset meaning: CD45RA-negative fraction. Receptor source: a woman in her twenties or thirties in good health.

This clone was seen a handful of times. The J gene is TRBJ2-5, the V gene TRBV2; D could derive from TRBD1 or TRBD2 (6 bases each). The germline V and J ends were trimmed by 3 bases and 10 bases, with 12 bases remaining between them. Germline V gene sequence: CDR1 SNHLY, CDR2 FYNNEI. This CDR3 has 12 residues. The CDR3 bases are TGTGCCAGCAGTGATCGACTAGGGGGCCAGTACTTC. It yields the protein CASSDRLGGQYF.

The chain joins TRBV18 to TRBJ2-3; 12 bases agree with TRBD2. The CDR3 length is 17 residues. CDR1 is KGHSH and CDR2 is LQKENI in the germline V gene. V shed 2 bases and J 1 base; nucleotides not matched to a gene: 4. This CDR3 reads CASSPTSSGRGTDTQYF. CDR3 in DNA: TGTGCCAGCTCACCAACCTCTAGCGGGAGGGGCACAGATACGCAGTATTTT.

The V and J genes are TRBV5-8 and TRBJ2-7, with D tentatively TRBD1 (6 bases). CDR3 length: 14 amino acids. Trimming removed 4 bases at V and 1 base at J, with 12 bases between. CDR1 and CDR2 from the germline V gene are SGHTS and YDEGEE. The CDR3 is CASSVIQGSYEQYF. DNA of the CDR3: TGTGCCAGCAGCGTGATACAGGGTTCCTACGAGCAGTACTTC.

This sequence joins TRBV19 and TRBJ2-7; 9 nucleotides agree with TRBD1. Germline CDR1 LNHDA, CDR2 SQIVND (reference sequence). The CDR3 spans 14 residues. With V trimmed by 4 bases and J by 4 bases, 5 bases remained unmatched. CDR3 region: CASSNTGGTYEQYF. DNA of the CDR3: TGTGCCAGTAGTAACACAGGGGGCACTTACGAGCAGTACTTC. The full variable domain, with the rest looked up from reference TRBV19 and TRBJ2-7, is DGGITQSPKYLFRKEGQNVTLSCEQNLNHDAMYWYRQDPGQGLRLIYYSQIVNDFQKGDIAEGYSVSREKKESFPLTVTSAQKNPTAFYLCASSNTGGTYEQYFGPGTRLTVT.

V gene TRBV5-1 combines with J gene TRBJ2-6, with D tentatively TRBD1 (6 bases). Germline lookup yields CDR1 SGHRS and CDR2 YFSETQ. The CDR3 consists of 19 residues. The V end lost 2 bases, the J end lost 0 bases, and 18 bases lay between the germline ends. CDR3 protein: CASSLGTGRYLSGANVLTF. The CDR3 nucleotides read TGCGCCAGCAGCTTAGGAACAGGGCGCTACCTCTCTGGGGCCAACGTCCTGACTTTC. The full variable domain, rest sourced from reference TRBV5-1 and TRBJ2-6, is KAGVTQTPRYLIKTRGQQVTLSCSPISGHRSVSWYQQTPGQGLQFLFEYFSETQRNKGNFPGRFSGRQFSNSRSEMNVSTLELGDSALYLCASSLGTGRYLSGANVLTFGAGSRLTVL.

This clone was counted between two and nine times. V is TRBV5-4 and J is TRBJ1-2; a weak D match, TRBD1 (5 bases). Trimming cost V 0 bases and J 3 bases, with 15 bases left between them. The CDR3 has 16 amino acids. CDR1 and CDR2 from the germline V gene are SGHNT and YYREEE (reference sequence). The CDR3, as DNA: TGTGCCAGCAGCTTGGGAGGCCAGGGCTCCGACTATGGCTACACCTTC. Translation: CASSLGGQGSDYGYTF.

V gene TRBV19 combines with J gene TRBJ2-7; D unclear. The V and J ends lost 3 bases and 5 bases respectively, with 14 bases between them. Germline V gene sequence: CDR1 LNHDA, CDR2 SQIVND (reference sequence). This CDR3 contains 14 residues. The CDR3 protein is CASSISGIGDEQYF. In nucleotides, the CDR3 is TGTGCCAGTAGTATCAGTGGGATCGGCGACGAGCAGTACTTC.

V and J are TRBV5-4 and TRBJ1-1, with no clear D. The germline V gene has CDR1 SGHNT and CDR2 YYREEE (reference sequence). There are 15 residues in the CDR3. V was pared by 0 bases and J by 2 bases, with 11 bases between. This chain's CDR3 is CASSLAGGYNTEAFF. The CDR3 nucleotides are TGTGCCAGCAGCTTGGCCGGCGGTTATAACACTGAAGCTTTCTTT.

The chain uses TRBV19 and TRBJ1-1, with a weak D call TRBD1 (6 bases). Trimming removed 0 bases at V and 1 base at J, with 6 bases between. The CDR3 covers 14 residues. Germline-derived CDR1 and CDR2 are LNHDA and SQIVND (reference sequence). The CDR3 sequence: CASSIDRGNTEAFF. CDR3 DNA sequence: TGTGCCAGTAGTATAGACAGGGGGAACACTGAAGCTTTCTTT.

This clone was found a few times. Other DNA variants within this sample encode the same CDR3. The rearrangement joins TRBV6-1 to TRBJ1-1, with D tentatively TRBD1 (5 bases). V lost 6 bases to trimming and J lost 1 base, with 12 bases between them. CDR3 size: 14 residues. Per the germline V gene, CDR1 is MNHNS and CDR2 is SASEGT. In DNA, the CDR3 is TGTGCCAGCAGCCCGAGGGGTGGGAACACTGAAGCTTTCTTT. It translates to CASSPRGGNTEAFF.

This clone was detected only a few times. This chain connects TRBV6-5 to TRBJ2-7; 7 bases line up with TRBD1. Germline V gene sequence: CDR1 MNHEY, CDR2 SVGAGI. With 6 bases clipped from V and 3 bases from J, the junction kept 11 bases outside the gene matches. CDR3 length: 15 residues. CDR3 nucleotides: TGTGCCAGCAGCCCAAGGGGGCGAAGGGTCTACGAGCAGTACTTC. This gives the protein CASSPRGRRVYEQYF.

The chain has TRBV2 and TRBJ2-5; D perhaps matches TRBD2 (5 bases). V lost 3 bases and J lost 7, with 15 bases in between. Looked up from germline, CDR1 is SNHLY and CDR2 is FYNNEI. CDR3 size: 14 residues. CDR3 DNA sequence: TGTGCCAGCAGTGAGGGTCAGACTACCAGGACCCAGTACTTC. It specifies CASSEGQTTRTQYF.

The rearrangement uses TRBV5-1 and TRBJ2-1; D perhaps matches TRBD2 (5 bases). The CDR3 has 13 amino acids. V was cut by 4 bases and J by 4 bases, with 9 bases left in between. In germline, CDR1 is SGHRS, CDR2 YFSETQ. The CDR3 is CASSTGEYNEQFF. The CDR3 DNA is TGCGCCAGCAGCACCGGGGAATACAATGAGCAGTTCTTC.

In the case of this clone: The sample carries other DNA sequences with the same CDR3. J is TRBJ2-1 and V is TRBV7-9, with TRBD1 matching over 8 bases. V lost 5 bases to trimming and J lost 4 bases; unmatched junction nucleotides: 7. CDR1 and CDR2 (germline): SEHNR, FQNEAQ (reference sequence). The CDR3 extends over 15 amino acids. Written as DNA, the CDR3 is TGTGCCAGCAGCCCTCCCGGGACAGGATACAATGAGCAGTTCTTC. Its protein is CASSPPGTGYNEQFF. Complete variable domain (other parts from reference TRBV7-9 and TRBJ2-1): DTGVSQNPRHKITKRGQNVTFRCDPISEHNRLYWYRQTLGQGPEFLTYFQNEAQLEKSRLLSDRFSAERPKGSFSTLEIQRTEQGDSAMYLCASSPPGTGYNEQFFGPGTRLTVL.